What follows are 22 T cell receptor beta chains derived from one specimen sequenced in a study of blood T cell repertoires in COVID-19. Profiled with immunoSEQ multiplex PCR; TCRdb holds only in-frame clones, not every one. The sample lists 200,000 to 250,000 clones; roughly 80% were seen once. Sequenced sample: peripheral blood. All receptors come from a man aged 25 to 45 with active or convalescent COVID-19.

The genes are TRBV28 and TRBJ2-6; tentative D call: TRBD2 (6 bases). Trimming removed 5 bases from V and 4 bases from J, with 9 bases in between. This CDR3 region has 14 residues. Germline CDR1 and CDR2: MDHEN and SYDVKM. CDR3 loop: CASSRRAGANVLTF. The CDR3 coding sequence is TGTGCCAGCAGTCGGAGGGCCGGGGCCAACGTCCTGACTTTC.

A single count supports this clone. The chain is built from TRBV7-8 and TRBJ2-7, with TRBD1 matching over 9 bases. Trimming at V came to 3 bases and at J to 6 bases, leaving 6 bases not matched to a gene. Per the germline V gene, CDR1 is SGHVS and CDR2 is FQNEAQ. This CDR3 has 14 amino acids. The CDR3 DNA reads as TGTGCCAGCAGCTTGCCGGGACAGGGTGTCGAGCAGTACTTC. Translation gives CASSLPGQGVEQYF.

The CDR3 reads CASSPDPRGGYTF. The CDR3 DNA is TGTGCCAGCAGCCCAGACCCTAGGGGTGGCTACACCTTC. The V gene is TRBV11-3, the J gene TRBJ1-2, with a tentative D call TRBD1 (5 bases). Deletions cut 5 bases from V and 7 bases from J, with 14 bases between. The germline gives CDR1 SGHNT, CDR2 YENEEA. CDR3 length: 13 amino acids.

This chain links TRBV9 with TRBJ2-1, with 14 bases identical to TRBD2. The CDR3 has 15 amino acids. Germline V gene data show CDR1 as SGDLS and CDR2 as YYNGEE. Germline trimming cut 2 bases from V and 8 bases from J; bases unmatched to any gene: 3. CDR3 coding DNA: TGTGCCAGCAGCGTGGGGACTAGCGGGGGCCATGAGCAGTTCTTC. This gives the protein CASSVGTSGGHEQFF.

This chain connects TRBV7-2 to TRBJ2-3, with D possibly being TRBD2 (6 bases). The V end lost 5 bases, the J end lost 0 bases, and 12 bases lay between the germline ends. The CDR3 contains 15 residues. Germline V gene sequence: CDR1 SGHTA, CDR2 FQGNSA. CDR3 in amino acids: CASSPDYLSTDTQYF. The CDR3 bases are TGTGCCAGCAGCCCGGACTACCTTAGCACAGATACGCAGTATTTT. The full variable domain, completed using reference TRBV7-2 and TRBJ2-3, is GAGVSQSPSNKVTEKGKDVELRCDPISGHTALYWYRQSLGQGLEFLIYFQGNSAPDKSGLPSDRFSAERTGGSVSTLTIQRTQQEDSAVYLCASSPDYLSTDTQYFGPGTRLTVL.

The chain uses TRBV7-2 and TRBJ1-1; D is unclear. V gave up 3 bases and J gave up 3 bases, with 2 bases separating them. CDR1 and CDR2 (germline): SGHTA, FQGNSA. The CDR3 length is 11 residues. CDR3 DNA: TGTGCCAGCAGCTTCTACACTGAAGCTTTCTTT. Its protein product is CASSFYTEAFF.

CDR3: CASSLRDRPNEKLFF. Written as DNA, the CDR3 is TGTGCCAGCAGCTTGAGGGACAGACCAAATGAAAAACTGTTTTTT. J is TRBJ1-4 and V is TRBV5-4, with TRBD1 matching 7 bases. This CDR3 has 15 residues. The germline V gene encodes CDR1 SGHNT and CDR2 YYREEE (reference sequence). V lost 1 base, J lost 5 bases, and 5 bases stayed unmatched.

The chain combines TRBV5-6 with TRBJ1-4, with D unresolved. V dropped 0 bases and J dropped 4 bases, with 10 bases sitting between them. Germline lookup yields CDR1 SGHDT and CDR2 YYEEEE. There are 15 residues in the CDR3. CDR3 region: CASSLVGQNNEKLFF. The CDR3 DNA sequence: TGTGCCAGCAGCTTGGTTGGGCAGAATAATGAAAAACTGTTTTTT.

This chain joins TRBV5-1 and TRBJ2-4; D possibly corresponds to TRBD2 (6 bases). The V gene's germline CDR1 is SGHRS and CDR2 YFSETQ. Trimming took 0 bases from V and 5 from J, leaving 9 bases between them. This CDR3 has 14 amino acids. CDR3 sequence reads: CASSLVGGENIQYF. In DNA, the CDR3 is TGCGCCAGCAGCTTGGTCGGGGGAGAAAACATTCAGTACTTC.

The chain links TRBV9 to TRBJ2-2; 11 bases line up with TRBD2. The CDR3 length is 17 residues. V shed 3 bases and J 1 base; nucleotides not matched to a gene: 5. CDR1 and CDR2 (germline): SGDLS, YYNGEE. The CDR3 DNA sequence: TGTGCCAGCAGCGATGGCCTAGCGGGAGGGAACACCGGGGAGCTGTTTTTT. It is translated as CASSDGLAGGNTGELFF.

V and J are TRBV13 and TRBJ2-1, with a tentative D call TRBD2 (6 bases). This CDR3 is 14 amino acids long. CDR1 is PRHDT and CDR2 is FYEKMQ in the germline V gene (reference sequence). Deletions cut 1 base from V and 7 bases from J, with 11 bases between. The CDR3 DNA follows: TGTGCCAGCAGCTTAGCGGGAGCCCATAATGAGCAGTTCTTC. It codes for CASSLAGAHNEQFF.

The chain combines TRBV7-2 with TRBJ1-4, with D possibly TRBD1 on 5 matching bases. This CDR3 has 17 amino acids. Trimming left V 1 base short and J 2 bases short, with 14 bases between. Per the germline V gene, CDR1 is SGHTA and CDR2 is FQGNSA. CDR3 loop: CASSLGFGGTTNEKLFF. The DNA of the CDR3 is TGTGCCAGCAGCTTAGGGTTTGGCGGGACTACTAATGAAAAACTGTTTTTT.

This CDR3 reads CASSPQDRPRYGYTF. As DNA, the CDR3 is TGTGCCAGCTCACCGCAGGACAGGCCGCGGTATGGCTACACCTTC. The rearrangement joins TRBV18 to TRBJ1-2; 7 positions match TRBD1. The V gene's germline CDR1 is KGHSH and CDR2 LQKENI. This CDR3 has 15 amino acids. Trimming cost V 3 bases and J 5 bases; bases outside gene matches: 9.

This chain links TRBV5-6 with TRBJ1-1; 7 bases match TRBD1. Trimming removed 5 bases from V and 2 bases from J; junction bases left unmatched: 15. Per the germline V gene, CDR1 is SGHDT and CDR2 is YYEEEE. The CDR3 is 17 amino acids. The CDR3 bases are TGTGCCAGCAGTTCAATTATGGACAGGCAATCAAACACTGAAGCTTTCTTT. Amino acid sequence: CASSSIMDRQSNTEAFF.

The chain has TRBV18 and TRBJ2-3, with a possible D match to TRBD2 (6 bases). This CDR3 comprises 15 residues. CDR1 is KGHSH, CDR2 LQKENI, per germline. V lost 0 bases and J 3 bases, leaving 10 bases between the germline ends. The CDR3 sequence: CASSPPTSRTDTQYF. CDR3 DNA: TGTGCCAGCTCACCACCGACTAGTCGGACAGATACGCAGTATTTT.

The gene calls are TRBV7-3 and TRBJ2-1; D call uncertain. Germline values: CDR1 SGHTA, CDR2 FQGTGA. The V and J ends lost 5 bases and 7 bases respectively, with 9 bases between them. The length of the CDR3 is 12 residues. CDR3 sequence (DNA): TGTGCCAGCAGCGCCGGTTTGAATGAGCAGTTCTTC. Its protein is CASSAGLNEQFF.

On this clone itself: Additional DNA sequences in this sample encode the identical CDR3. V is TRBV5-1 and J is TRBJ1-3; D remains unclear. The CDR3 length is 14 residues. The V end was cut by 0 bases, the J end by 0 bases, with 4 bases between. Germline assignment: CDR1 SGHRS and CDR2 YFSETQ. CDR3 sequence (DNA): TGCGCCAGCAGCTTGGCTAGCTCTGGAAACACCATATATTTT. Translating it yields CASSLASSGNTIYF.

The rearrangement links TRBV4-3 to TRBJ2-5, with D possibly TRBD1 on 5 matching bases. V dropped 4 bases and J dropped 5 bases, with 17 bases sitting between them. Per germline, CDR1 LGHNA and CDR2 YSLEER. The CDR3 has 15 amino acids. The CDR3 reads CASSRVRQLWETQYF. In nucleotides, the CDR3 is TGCGCCAGCAGCCGAGTACGACAGTTGTGGGAGACCCAGTACTTC.

The gene calls are TRBV14 and TRBJ2-6, with D maybe TRBD2 (6 bases). V gave up 2 bases and J gave up 4 bases, with 15 bases separating them. The CDR3 is 17 amino acids. Germline values: CDR1 SGHDN, CDR2 FVKESK. CDR3 in DNA: TGTGCCAGCAGCCAACCCCGAGGAGGGCCCGGGGCCAACGTCCTGACTTTC. Amino acid sequence: CASSQPRGGPGANVLTF.

This clone was counted a single time. V gene TRBV6-4 combines with J gene TRBJ2-3; D is perhaps TRBD1 (5 bases). This CDR3 is 13 amino acids long. In germline, CDR1 is MRHNA, CDR2 SNTAGT. The V gene lost 3 bases and the J gene lost 5 bases, with 9 bases spanning the gap. The CDR3 sequence is CASSDQGKDTQYF. In nucleotides, the CDR3 is TGTGCCAGCAGTGATCAGGGTAAAGATACGCAGTATTTT.

This chain connects TRBV6-5 to TRBJ2-7; a weak D match, TRBD2 (6 bases). V was cut by 6 bases and J by 2 bases, with 14 bases left in between. The CDR3 runs to 14 residues. Germline assignment: CDR1 MNHEY and CDR2 SVGAGI. The CDR3 region has the DNA TGTGCCAGCAGCCGGACGGCGGGGACCTACGAGCAGTACTTC. Encoded protein: CASSRTAGTYEQYF.

This chain connects TRBV7-9 to TRBJ1-4, with D uncertain. Between the trimmed V and J ends, which lost 5 bases and 6 bases, there was a span of 19 bases. CDR3 size: 16 residues. Germline V lookup: CDR1 SEHNR, CDR2 FQNEAQ (reference sequence). CDR3 amino acids: CASSLWAGSIHEKLFF. CDR3 nucleotide sequence: TGTGCCAGCAGCCTATGGGCCGGCTCTATCCATGAAAAACTGTTTTTT.